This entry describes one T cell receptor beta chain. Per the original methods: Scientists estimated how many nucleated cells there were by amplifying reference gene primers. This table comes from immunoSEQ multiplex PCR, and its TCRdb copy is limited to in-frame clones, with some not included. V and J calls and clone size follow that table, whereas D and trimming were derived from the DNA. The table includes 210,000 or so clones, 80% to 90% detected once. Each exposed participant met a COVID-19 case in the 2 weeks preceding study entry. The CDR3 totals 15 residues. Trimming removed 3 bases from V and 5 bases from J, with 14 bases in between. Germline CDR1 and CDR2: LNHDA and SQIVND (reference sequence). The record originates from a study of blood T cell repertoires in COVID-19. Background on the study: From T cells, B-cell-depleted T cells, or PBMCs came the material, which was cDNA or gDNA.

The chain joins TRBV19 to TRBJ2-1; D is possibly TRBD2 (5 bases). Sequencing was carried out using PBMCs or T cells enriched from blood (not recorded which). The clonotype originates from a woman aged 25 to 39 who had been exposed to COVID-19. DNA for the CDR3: TGTGCCAGTAGTATCTGGGGAGAAACTAACAATGAGCAGTTCTTC. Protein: CASSIWGETNNEQFF.